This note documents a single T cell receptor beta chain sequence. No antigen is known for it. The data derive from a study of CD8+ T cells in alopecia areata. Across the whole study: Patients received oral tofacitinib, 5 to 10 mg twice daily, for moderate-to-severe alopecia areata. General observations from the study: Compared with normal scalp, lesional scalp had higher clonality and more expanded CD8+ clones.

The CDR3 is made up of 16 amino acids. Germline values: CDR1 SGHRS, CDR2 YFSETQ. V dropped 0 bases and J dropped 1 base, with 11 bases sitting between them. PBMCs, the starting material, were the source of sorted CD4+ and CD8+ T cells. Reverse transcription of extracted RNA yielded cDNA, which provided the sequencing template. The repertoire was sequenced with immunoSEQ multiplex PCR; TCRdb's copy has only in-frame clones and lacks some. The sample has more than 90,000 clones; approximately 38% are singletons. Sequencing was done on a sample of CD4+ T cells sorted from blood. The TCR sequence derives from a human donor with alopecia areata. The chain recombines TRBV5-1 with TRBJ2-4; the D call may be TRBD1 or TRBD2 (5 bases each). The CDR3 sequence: CASSLAEGLAKNIQYF. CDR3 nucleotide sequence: TGCGCCAGCAGCTTGGCTGAGGGGCTGGCCAAAAACATTCAGTACTTC.